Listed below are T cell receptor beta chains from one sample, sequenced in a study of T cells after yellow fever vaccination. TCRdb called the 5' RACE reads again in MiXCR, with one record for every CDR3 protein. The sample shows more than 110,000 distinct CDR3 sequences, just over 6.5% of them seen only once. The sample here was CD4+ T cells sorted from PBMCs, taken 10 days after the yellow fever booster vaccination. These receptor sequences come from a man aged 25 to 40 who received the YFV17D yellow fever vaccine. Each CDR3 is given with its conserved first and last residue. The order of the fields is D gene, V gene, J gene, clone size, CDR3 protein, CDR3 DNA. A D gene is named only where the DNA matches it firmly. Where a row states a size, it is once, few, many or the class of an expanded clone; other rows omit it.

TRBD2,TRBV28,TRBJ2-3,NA,CASSSGWLSSGNTDTQYF,TGTGCCAGCAGTTCGGGCTGGTTGAGTAGCGGGAACACAGATACGCAGTATTTT
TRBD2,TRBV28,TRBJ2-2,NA,CAMGPGTSNTGELFF,TGTGCCATGGGCCCCGGGACTAGTAACACCGGGGAGCTGTTTTTT
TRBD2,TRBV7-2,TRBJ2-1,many,CASSFSRGRANEQFF,TGTGCCAGCAGCTTCTCTCGCGGGAGGGCCAATGAGCAGTTCTTC
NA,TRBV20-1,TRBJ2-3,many,CSARLVDTQYF,TGCAGTGCTAGATTGGTAGATACGCAGTATTTT
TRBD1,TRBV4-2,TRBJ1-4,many,CASTPGVGQGGEKLFF,TGTGCCAGCACTCCAGGAGTGGGACAGGGGGGAGAAAAACTGTTTTTT
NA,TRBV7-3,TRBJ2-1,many,CASSLAGQNNHEQFF,TGTGCCAGCAGCCTGGCGGGACAAAATAACCATGAGCAGTTCTTC
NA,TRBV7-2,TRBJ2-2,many,CAGTQNTGELFF,TGTGCGGGGACACAAAACACCGGGGAGCTGTTTTTT
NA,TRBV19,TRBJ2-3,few,CASGRAGFTSSTDTQYF,TGTGCCTCAGGTCGGGCGGGATTTACATCTAGCACAGATACGCAGTATTTT
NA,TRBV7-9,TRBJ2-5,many,CASSPGRGILVKETQYF,TGTGCCAGCAGCCCCGGCAGGGGAATCCTCGTGAAAGAGACCCAGTACTTC
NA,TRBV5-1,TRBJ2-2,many,CASYEVIGMTGELFF,TGCGCCAGCTACGAAGTTATCGGGATGACCGGGGAGCTGTTTTTT
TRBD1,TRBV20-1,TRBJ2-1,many,CSASEGAMGNEQFF,TGCAGTGCTAGTGAGGGGGCTATGGGGAATGAGCAGTTCTTC
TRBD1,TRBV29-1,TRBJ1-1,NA,CSVQGAGRYTEAFF,TGCAGCGTACAGGGGGCCGGGCGTTACACTGAAGCTTTCTTT
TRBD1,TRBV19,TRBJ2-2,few,CASSRDRVSGELFF,TGTGCCAGTAGCCGGGACAGGGTGTCCGGGGAGCTGTTTTTT
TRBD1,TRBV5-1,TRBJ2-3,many,CASSTGQGRTDTQYF,TGCGCCAGCAGCACCGGACAGGGAAGAACAGATACGCAGTATTTT
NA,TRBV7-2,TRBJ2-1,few,CASSPRERQFF,TGTGCCAGCAGCCCCAGGGAGAGGCAGTTCTTC
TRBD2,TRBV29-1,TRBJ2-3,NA,CSVVTGLISTVRTQYF,TGCAGCGTTGTAACGGGACTAATCTCAACAGTTCGGACGCAGTATTTT
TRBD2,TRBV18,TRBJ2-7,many,CASSPPAGGPSEQYF,TGTGCCAGCTCACCCCCAGCGGGAGGGCCATCCGAGCAGTACTTC
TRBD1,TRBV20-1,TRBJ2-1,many,CSARFTGGPYNEQFF,TGCAGTGCCCGGTTTACAGGGGGTCCCTACAATGAGCAGTTCTTC
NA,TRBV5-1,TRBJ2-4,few,CASSLGDGKNIQYF,TGCGCCAGCAGCTTGGGGGACGGGAAAAACATTCAGTACTTC
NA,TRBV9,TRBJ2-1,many,CASSQTSYNEQFF,TGTGCCAGCAGCCAGACCTCCTACAATGAGCAGTTCTTC
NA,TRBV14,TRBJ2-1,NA,CASSQVQEQFF,TGTGCCAGCAGCCAAGTGCAGGAGCAGTTCTTC
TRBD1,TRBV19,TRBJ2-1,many,CASSTRGRGLQDDNEQFF,TGTGCCAGTAGTACCCGGGGCAGGGGGCTACAGGACGACAATGAGCAGTTCTTC
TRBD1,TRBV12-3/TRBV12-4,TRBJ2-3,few,CASSGQGGGTDTQYF,TGTGCCAGCAGTGGACAGGGAGGAGGCACAGATACGCAGTATTTT
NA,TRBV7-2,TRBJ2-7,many,CASSPPNTAYEQYF,TGTGCCAGCAGCCCCCCCAACACAGCGTACGAGCAGTACTTC
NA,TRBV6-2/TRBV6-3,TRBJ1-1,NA,CASRVQKMNTEAFF,TGTGCCAGCCGGGTACAGAAAATGAACACTGAAGCTTTCTTT
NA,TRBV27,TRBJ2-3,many,CASSLGRAQYF,TGTGCCAGCAGTTTGGGTAGGGCACAGTATTTT
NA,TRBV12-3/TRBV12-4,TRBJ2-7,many,CASSPPRTFSYEQYF,TGTGCCAGCAGTCCCCCGCGGACCTTTTCCTACGAGCAGTACTTC
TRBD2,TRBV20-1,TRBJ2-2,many,CSARDPGRGAGELFF,TGCAGTGCTAGAGATCCCGGGAGGGGGGCCGGGGAGCTGTTTTTT